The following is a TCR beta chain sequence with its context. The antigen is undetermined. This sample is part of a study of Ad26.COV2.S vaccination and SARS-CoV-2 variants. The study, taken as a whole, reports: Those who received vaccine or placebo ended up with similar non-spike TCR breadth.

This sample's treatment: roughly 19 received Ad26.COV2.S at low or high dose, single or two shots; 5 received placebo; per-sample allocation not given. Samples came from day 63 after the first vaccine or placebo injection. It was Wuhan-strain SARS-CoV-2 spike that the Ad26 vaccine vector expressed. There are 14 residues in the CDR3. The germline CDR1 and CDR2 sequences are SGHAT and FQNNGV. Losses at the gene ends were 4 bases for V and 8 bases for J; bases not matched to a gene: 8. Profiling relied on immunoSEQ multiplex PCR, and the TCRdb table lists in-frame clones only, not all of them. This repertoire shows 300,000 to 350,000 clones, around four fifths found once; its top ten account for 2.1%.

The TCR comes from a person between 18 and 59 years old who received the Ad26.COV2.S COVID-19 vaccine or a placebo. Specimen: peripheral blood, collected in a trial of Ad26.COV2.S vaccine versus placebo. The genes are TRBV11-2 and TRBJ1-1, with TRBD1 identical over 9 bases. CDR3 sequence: CASSSNRGRPEAFF. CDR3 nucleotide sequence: TGTGCCAGCAGCTCAAACAGGGGGCGACCGGAAGCTTTCTTT. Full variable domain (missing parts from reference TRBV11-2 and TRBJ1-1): EAGVAQSPRYKIIEKRQSVAFWCNPISGHATLYWYQQILGQGPKLLIQFQNNGVVDDSQLPKDRFSAERLKGVDSTLKIQPAKLEDSAVYLCASSSNRGRPEAFFGQGTRLTVV.